Described below is a single TCR beta chain sequence and its context. Other DNA sequences in the same sample also yield this CDR3. The data originate from a study of shared clonotypes between healthy human individuals. Recent acute infections and vaccinations were absent in the healthy HIV-negative adult donors. The genomic DNA of each subset was split evenly across several immunoSEQ plates. In the sorted-subset replicate PCRs, about 190 ng DNA, 25,000 to 35,000 T cell genomes, was used. Original processing methods: ImmunoSEQ supplied junction-only sequences lacking quality scores, so filtering was different. Clones were sequenced by immunoSEQ multiplex PCR, and TCRdb holds only the in-frame ones, with some missing. For V, J and clone size, that table is used; D and trimming come from the DNA. Among roughly 2,300,000 clones listed, approximately 90% were seen once. The sample was naive CD4+ T cells from PBMCs. The subset: CD45RA+ positively selected. This receptor was obtained from a man aged 18 to 35 in good health. Some clones in this sample may be carry-over from other donors' samples.

The CDR3 is CASSPRGNTEAFF. The CDR3 region has the DNA TGTGCCAGCTCACCGAGGGGGAACACTGAAGCTTTCTTT. The V call is TRBV18, the J call TRBJ1-1; the D gene is possibly TRBD1 (5 bases). The CDR3 spans 13 residues. V shed 3 bases and J shed 1 base, with 6 bases lying between them. CDR1 is KGHSH, CDR2 LQKENI, per germline. Filled out from reference TRBV18 and TRBJ1-1, the complete variable domain reads NAGVMQNPRHLVRRRGQEARLRCSPMKGHSHVYWYRQLPEEGLKFMVYLQKENIIDESGMPKERFSAEFPKEGPSILRIQQVVRGDSAAYFCASSPRGNTEAFFGQGTRLTVV.